This TCR beta chain was recovered during a study of regulatory T cells in long-lasting Graves disease. There are 13 residues in the CDR3. Germline V CDR1 and CDR2: MDHEN, SYDVKM. With 6 bases clipped from V and 11 bases from J, the junction kept 12 bases outside the gene matches. Time point meaning: newly diagnosed GD, antithyroid drugs for less than 3 months. Extracted RNA from PBMCs served as the source of the TCR library. Arm-PCR of CDR3 regions and iRepertoire HTBI primers were the basis on which TCR beta libraries were built. TCRdb redid the calling of the multiplex PCR reads with MiXCR, one entry per CDR3 protein. Of 450,000 to 600,000 distinct CDR3 sequences in the sample, about 14% are singletons; the top ten hold roughly 10%. This clonotype was seen repeatedly, ten times or more. The same data also contributed to another study, on T cells in Graves' hyperthyroidism and ophthalmopathy. That work states: With the HTBI primer set, the TCR CDR3 went through a first round of RT-PCR.

Specimen: peripheral blood mononuclear cells (PBMCs), collected at new diagnosis, from a patient treated with antithyroid drugs. V and J are TRBV28 and TRBJ1-1; 7 positions agree with TRBD1. This receptor was identified in a man younger than 45 with Graves disease. The CDR3 nucleotides are TGTGCCAGCAGACAAAGTCAGGGGGGGGTGGCTTTCTTT. Its protein is CASRQSQGGVAFF.